A single sample is the source of the 27 T cell receptor beta chains below, sequenced in a study of blood T cell repertoires in COVID-19. Here immunoSEQ multiplex PCR was the method, and the copy in TCRdb shows in-frame clones only, minus some. The sample contains under 200,000 clones, roughly 82% of which appear only once. Sequences were obtained from PBMCs or T cells enriched from blood (not recorded which). These receptors were obtained from a man between 50 and 59 years old who had recovered from COVID-19.

The chain recombines TRBV19 with TRBJ1-5, with TRBD1 matching 7 bases. Trimming cost V 7 bases and J 3 bases; bases outside gene matches: 9. CDR3 size: 15 residues. Germline V gives CDR1 LNHDA, CDR2 SQIVND (reference sequence). The DNA of the CDR3 is TGTGCCAGTACTAGGGACAGAATAAACAATCAGCCCCAGCATTTT. Protein product: CASTRDRINNQPQHF.

This chain uses TRBV11-2 with TRBJ1-5; D unclear. Deletions cut 1 base from V and 5 bases from J, with 6 bases between. The CDR3 has 13 amino acids. Germline CDR1 reads SGHAT; CDR2 reads FQNNGV. The CDR3 loop reads CASSLGSDQPQHF. DNA of the CDR3: TGTGCCAGCAGCTTAGGGTCGGATCAGCCCCAGCATTTT.

The chain carries TRBV10-2 and TRBJ1-1; the match to TRBD1 covers 8 bases. Germline-derived CDR1 and CDR2 are WSHSY and SAAADI. V was pared by 6 bases and J by 2 bases, with 5 bases of the junction left unmatched. The CDR3 has 14 residues. The CDR3 loop is CASRQTGENTEAFF. CDR3 in DNA: TGCGCCAGCAGGCAGACAGGGGAAAACACTGAAGCTTTCTTT.

The chain is built from TRBV5-3 and TRBJ2-1; tentatively, D is TRBD2 (5 bases). TRBV5-3 is filed as an ORF, its function uncertain. The CDR3 runs to 12 residues. Trimming left V 4 bases short and J 10 bases short, with 12 bases between. CDR3 coding DNA: TGTGCCAGAAGCCTAGCAGGAGACGAGCAGTTCTTC. This sequence encodes CARSLAGDEQFF.

This chain joins TRBV5-1 and TRBJ2-1; TRBD1 is a possible D gene (6 bases). V lost 4 bases and J 4 bases, leaving 12 bases between the germline ends. The CDR3 is 14 residues long. Germline V CDR1 and CDR2: SGHRS, YFSETQ. In DNA, the CDR3 is TGCGCCAGCAGCAGGGACACGGGTTACAATGAGCAGTTCTTC. It specifies CASSRDTGYNEQFF.

This rearrangement joins TRBV6-1 to TRBJ2-3; TRBD2 matches at 12 bases. The CDR3 contains 15 residues. CDR1 is MNHNS, CDR2 SASEGT, per germline. V lost 1 base and J lost 6; bases outside the gene matches: 2. CDR3 nucleotide sequence: TGTGCCAGCAGTGAAGTCACTAGCGGGGGGGATACGCAGTATTTT. This encodes CASSEVTSGGDTQYF.

This clone was counted between two and nine times. The J gene is TRBJ2-3, the V gene TRBV2; 10 bases are shared with TRBD2. The V segment lost 5 bases and the J segment 2 bases; nucleotides outside the gene matches: 10. CDR3 length: 17 amino acids. Germline assignment: CDR1 SNHLY and CDR2 FYNNEI. The CDR3 loop reads CASSSQAGGPSTDTQYF. The DNA of the CDR3 is TGTGCCAGCAGTTCTCAAGCGGGGGGGCCATCCACAGATACGCAGTATTTT.

The chain couples TRBV29-1 to TRBJ2-3; 10 bases map to TRBD1. The CDR3 has 16 amino acids. Germline V gives CDR1 SQVTM, CDR2 ANQGSEA. The V segment lost 6 bases and the J segment 1 base; nucleotides outside the gene matches: 10. Here the CDR3 DNA reads TGCAGCGTCCGCTCTTTGGGGACAGGGGGCACAGATACGCAGTATTTT. Its protein is CSVRSLGTGGTDTQYF.

The V gene is TRBV6-5, the J gene TRBJ2-7; 11 positions agree with TRBD1. CDR1 MNHEY and CDR2 SVGAGI come from the germline V gene. The CDR3 is 14 residues long. V lost 7 bases to trimming and J lost 4 bases; unmatched junction nucleotides: 6. The CDR3 loop is CASMRDRGKYEQYF. CDR3 DNA: TGTGCCAGCATGCGGGACAGGGGGAAGTACGAGCAGTACTTC.

V is TRBV29-1 and J is TRBJ2-3; 8 bases map to TRBD2. Germline loops: CDR1 SQVTM, CDR2 ANQGSEA. CDR3 size: 13 residues. The ends lost 5 bases at V and 5 bases at J; junction bases unmatched: 6. CDR3 amino acids: CSVSGSKRDTQYF. The CDR3 bases are TGCAGCGTTAGCGGGAGTAAACGAGATACGCAGTATTTT.

This chain links TRBV10-3 with TRBJ2-3, with TRBD2 as a possible D gene (7 bases). CDR3 size: 15 residues. The germline CDR1 and CDR2 sequences are ENHRY and SYGVKD. Trimming pared 3 bases from V and 3 bases from J, leaving 13 bases between. The CDR3 DNA follows: TGTGCCATCAGTGAAGGGGGGGGAGGGACAGATACGCAGTATTTT. It translates to CAISEGGGGTDTQYF.

V and J are TRBV5-4 and TRBJ2-7, with 9 bases identical to TRBD1. The ends lost 3 bases at V and 3 bases at J; junction bases unmatched: 7. The germline CDR1 and CDR2 sequences are SGHNT and YYREEE (reference sequence). CDR3 length: 15 residues. CDR3 protein: CASSSSGTGLYEQYF. CDR3 bases: TGTGCCAGCAGCTCCTCCGGGACAGGGCTCTACGAGCAGTACTTC.

The rearrangement joins TRBV28 to TRBJ2-3, with TRBD2 as a possible D gene (5 bases). CDR1 and CDR2 from the germline V gene are MDHEN and SYDVKM. This CDR3 is 15 amino acids long. Trimming took 6 bases from V and 2 from J, leaving 15 bases between them. This CDR3 reads CASRLGGAPTDTQYF. CDR3 DNA: TGTGCCAGCAGGCTAGGAGGTGCCCCCACAGATACGCAGTATTTT.

V usage is TRBV6-5 and J usage is TRBJ2-7, with 10 bases aligning to TRBD2. Losses at the gene ends were 6 bases for V and 0 bases for J; bases not matched to a gene: 5. CDR3 length: 15 residues. Germline V CDR1 and CDR2: MNHEY, SVGAGI. CDR3 in DNA: TGTGCCAGCAGCCCCCGGACTAGCGGCTCCTACGAGCAGTACTTC. Amino acid sequence: CASSPRTSGSYEQYF.

The chain carries TRBV5-4 and TRBJ1-1; no reliable D call. This CDR3 contains 16 residues. V gave up 0 bases and J gave up 5 bases, with 17 bases separating them. In germline, CDR1 is SGHNT, CDR2 YYREEE (reference sequence). CDR3 in DNA: TGTGCCAGCAGCTTGGAGGCGAGGGCTGGTAGGACTGAAGCTTTCTTT. Its translation is CASSLEARAGRTEAFF.

V gene TRBV25-1 combines with J gene TRBJ2-2; TRBD1 might be the D (5 bases). The V gene's germline CDR1 is MGHDK and CDR2 SYGVNS. This CDR3 spans 15 amino acids. The ends were cut back, 6 bases at V and 0 bases at J, with 11 bases in the middle. The CDR3 DNA sequence: TGTGCCAGCAGGGGGCCTGGTTCGAACACCGGGGAGCTGTTTTTT. The encoded protein is CASRGPGSNTGELFF. The full variable domain, completed using reference TRBV25-1 and TRBJ2-2, is EADIYQTPRYLVIGTGKKITLECSQTMGHDKMYWYQQDPGMELHLIHYSYGVNSTEKGDLSSESTVSRIRTEHFPLTLESARPSHTSQYLCASRGPGSNTGELFFGEGSRLTVL.

V gene TRBV19 combines with J gene TRBJ2-1; TRBD1 aligns across 9 bases. The V gene's germline CDR1 is LNHDA and CDR2 SQIVND (reference sequence). V lost 5 bases, J lost 7 bases, and 12 bases stayed unmatched. This CDR3 region has 16 residues. The CDR3 protein is CASSLKTGGLANEQFF. The DNA for the CDR3 is TGTGCCAGTAGTCTCAAGACAGGGGGTCTAGCGAATGAGCAGTTCTTC.

This chain connects TRBV30 to TRBJ1-6; D may be TRBD1 (6 bases). With 2 bases removed from V and 0 bases from J, the gap between germline ends came to 11 bases. The CDR3 loop spans 16 amino acids. CDR1 is GTSNPN, CDR2 SVGIG, per germline (reference sequence). CDR3 residues: CAWSLQGDSYNSPLHF. In DNA, the CDR3 is TGTGCCTGGAGTTTACAGGGAGACTCCTATAATTCACCCCTCCACTTT.

The genes are TRBV15 and TRBJ2-1; D is perhaps TRBD2 (6 bases). Germline CDR1 LNHNV, CDR2 YYDKDF (reference sequence). Between the trimmed V and J ends, which lost 1 base and 5 bases, there was a span of 18 bases. The CDR3 spans 17 residues. In DNA, the CDR3 is TGTGCCACCAGCAGAGCAAGGTTACTAGCCGAAGACAATGAGCAGTTCTTC. It is translated as CATSRARLLAEDNEQFF.

This sequence joins TRBV2 and TRBJ1-5, with 7 bases matching TRBD1. J gave up 4 bases and V 4 bases, and 10 bases lay outside the gene matches. This CDR3 spans 16 amino acids. The germline CDR1 and CDR2 sequences are SNHLY and FYNNEI. CDR3 nucleotide sequence: TGTGCCAGCAGTGTAACAGGGGATGGTCTTAATCAGCCCCAGCATTTT. It encodes CASSVTGDGLNQPQHF.

The chain links TRBV7-2 to TRBJ2-5; TRBD2 matches 14 bases. The germline CDR1 and CDR2 sequences are SGHTA and FQGNSA. The CDR3 runs to 16 residues. V shed 5 bases and J 5 bases; nucleotides not matched to a gene: 7. CDR3 sequence: CASSPTTSGRVETQYF. CDR3 nucleotides: TGTGCCAGCAGCCCTACGACTAGCGGGAGGGTGGAGACCCAGTACTTC.

This rearrangement joins TRBV11-1 to TRBJ2-5; D possibly corresponds to TRBD2 (6 bases). The length of the CDR3 is 13 residues. Trimming stripped 5 bases from V and 3 bases from J, with 10 bases between. CDR1 and CDR2 from the germline V gene are SGHAT and FQDESV (reference sequence). The CDR3 here is CASSRAGKETQYF. The DNA of the CDR3 is TGTGCCAGCAGCCGGGCGGGAAAAGAGACCCAGTACTTC.

This clone came up once. V and J are TRBV6-5 and TRBJ2-7; the match to TRBD1 covers 11 bases. The CDR3 is made up of 14 amino acids. The germline V gene has CDR1 MNHEY and CDR2 SVGAGI. Trimming took 8 bases from V and 3 from J; bases not matched to a gene: 6. In DNA form, the CDR3 reads TGTGCCAGCCGACCCGGGACAGGGGGCTACGAGCAGTACTTC. It yields the protein CASRPGTGGYEQYF.

The chain carries TRBV7-9 and TRBJ1-5; TRBD1 matches at 7 bases. The CDR3 is made up of 14 amino acids. In germline, CDR1 is SEHNR, CDR2 FQNEAQ (reference sequence). The trim removed 2 bases at V and 2 bases at J, leaving 0 bases unmatched. The CDR3 protein is CASSLQGGNQPQHF. DNA of the CDR3: TGTGCCAGCAGCTTACAGGGGGGCAATCAGCCCCAGCATTTT.

This clone was picked up a small number of times. The rearrangement uses TRBV5-4 and TRBJ1-5; D is ambiguous. Trimming left V 1 base short and J 6 bases short, with 5 bases between. The CDR3 is made up of 12 amino acids. CDR1 and CDR2 (germline): SGHNT, YYREEE (reference sequence). CDR3 residues: CASSLTGQPQHF. The CDR3 region has the DNA TGTGCCAGCAGCTTGACTGGTCAGCCCCAGCATTTT.

The chain links TRBV10-3 to TRBJ2-5; 12 positions agree with TRBD2. The V segment lost 6 bases and the J segment 9 bases; nucleotides outside the gene matches: 11. The germline gives CDR1 ENHRY, CDR2 SYGVKD. This CDR3 has 15 residues. The CDR3 nucleotides read TGTGCCATCAGCACTAGCGGGGGGTTCCGGGGACCCCAGTACTTC. It yields the protein CAISTSGGFRGPQYF.

This clone has just one count. V and J are TRBV12-5 and TRBJ1-3; D is uncertain. CDR3 length: 16 residues. Trimming took off 4 bases at V and 0 bases at J, with 13 bases between the two ends. From germline, CDR1 is LGHNT and CDR2 FRNRAP. Here the CDR3 reads CASGSLGAPSGNTIYF. The CDR3 bases are TGTGCTAGTGGTTCGCTGGGAGCCCCCTCTGGAAACACCATATATTTT.